This T cell receptor (beta chain) came from a study of control samples from healthy donors and cancer patients. Per germline, CDR1 SGHTA and CDR2 FQGTGA. This CDR3 spans 13 amino acids. Deletions cut 5 bases from V and 3 bases from J, with 10 bases between. Produced via immunoSEQ multiplex PCR; TCRdb's table is partial and in-frame only. This table has about 86,000 clones, more than 85% appearing once. Sequencing used blood. The origin of this receptor is a woman aged 30 to 39 in good health. This sequence joins TRBV7-3 and TRBJ2-5; possible D gene TRBD1, 6 bases. CDR3 loop: CASSPPGEETQYF. DNA of the CDR3: TGTGCCAGCAGCCCGCCAGGGGAAGAGACCCAGTACTTC. Variable domain in full (rest from reference TRBV7-3 and TRBJ2-5): GAGVSQTPSNKVTEKGKYVELRCDPISGHTALYWYRQSLGQGPEFLIYFQGTGAADDSGLPNDRFFAVRPEGSVSTLKIQRTERGDSAVYLCASSPPGEETQYFGPGTRLLVL.